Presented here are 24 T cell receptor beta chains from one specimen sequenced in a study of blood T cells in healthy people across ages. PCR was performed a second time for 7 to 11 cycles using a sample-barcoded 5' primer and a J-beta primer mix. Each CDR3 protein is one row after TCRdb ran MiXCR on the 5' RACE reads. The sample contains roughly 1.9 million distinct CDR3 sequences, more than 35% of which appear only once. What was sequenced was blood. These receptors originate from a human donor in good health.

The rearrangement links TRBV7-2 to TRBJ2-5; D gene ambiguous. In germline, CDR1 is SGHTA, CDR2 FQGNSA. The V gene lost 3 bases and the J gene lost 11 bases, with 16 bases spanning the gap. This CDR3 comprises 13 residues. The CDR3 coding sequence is TGTGCCAGCAGCTTGCCCTCGGTCGTGGAGCAGTACTTC. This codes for CASSLPSVVEQYF.

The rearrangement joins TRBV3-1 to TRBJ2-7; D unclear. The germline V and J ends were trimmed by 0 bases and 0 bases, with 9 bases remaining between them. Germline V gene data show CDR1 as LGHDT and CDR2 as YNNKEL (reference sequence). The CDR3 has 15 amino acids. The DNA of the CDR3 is TGTGCCAGCAGCCAAGATCCCCACACCTCCTACGAGCAGTACTTC. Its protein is CASSQDPHTSYEQYF.

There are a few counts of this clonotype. In nucleotides, the CDR3 is TGTGCCAGCAGGGAGGGGAGCTCCTACAATGAGCAGTTCTTC. Translating it yields CASREGSSYNEQFF. V gene TRBV7-8 combines with J gene TRBJ2-1; D might be TRBD2 (6 bases). V lost 6 bases and J lost 0, with 9 bases in between. The CDR3 is made up of 14 amino acids. Germline V gives CDR1 SGHVS, CDR2 FQNEAQ.

The CDR3: CASSSAGTGGEAFF. The CDR3 DNA sequence: TGTGCCAGCAGCTCAGCCGGGACAGGGGGTGAAGCTTTCTTT. V and J are TRBV4-2 and TRBJ1-1; 11 nucleotides agree with TRBD1. This CDR3 comprises 14 residues. V lost 5 bases to trimming and J lost 7 bases; unmatched junction nucleotides: 6. Looked up from germline, CDR1 is LGHNA and CDR2 is YNFKEQ.

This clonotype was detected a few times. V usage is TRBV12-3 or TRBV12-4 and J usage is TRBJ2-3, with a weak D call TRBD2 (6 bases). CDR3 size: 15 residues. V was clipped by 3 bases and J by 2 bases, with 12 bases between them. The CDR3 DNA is TGTGCCAGCAGTTTTAGGCGGGATAACACAGATACGCAGTATTTT. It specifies CASSFRRDNTDTQYF.

This chain's CDR3 is CASSYSTAGELFF. As DNA, the CDR3 is TGTGCCAGCAGTTACTCCACTGCCGGGGAGCTGTTTTTT. The chain uses TRBV6-2 or TRBV6-3 and TRBJ2-2; D not certain. The CDR3 sequence is 13 residues long. The V end was cut by 0 bases, the J end by 6 bases, with 5 bases between. In germline, CDR1 is MNHEY, CDR2 SVGEGT.

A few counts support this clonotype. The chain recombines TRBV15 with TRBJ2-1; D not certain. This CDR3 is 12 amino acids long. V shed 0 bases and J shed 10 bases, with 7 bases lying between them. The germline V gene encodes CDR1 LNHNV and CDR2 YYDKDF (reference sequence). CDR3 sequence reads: CATSRDELEQFF. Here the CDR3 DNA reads TGTGCCACCAGCAGAGATGAGCTAGAGCAGTTCTTC.

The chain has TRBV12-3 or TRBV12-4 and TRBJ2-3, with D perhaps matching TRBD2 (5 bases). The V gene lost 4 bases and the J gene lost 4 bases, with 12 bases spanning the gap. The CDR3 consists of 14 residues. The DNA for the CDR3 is TGTGCCAGCAGTTGTCGAGGGAGTGCAGATACGCAGTATTTT. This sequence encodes CASSCRGSADTQYF.

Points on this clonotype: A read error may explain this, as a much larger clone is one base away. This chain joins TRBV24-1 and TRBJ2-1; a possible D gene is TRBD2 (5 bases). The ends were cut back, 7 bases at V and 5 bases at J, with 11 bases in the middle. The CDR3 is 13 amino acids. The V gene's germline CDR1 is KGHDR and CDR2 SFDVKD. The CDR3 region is CATSEGDHNEQFF. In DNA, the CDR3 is TGTGCCACCAGCGAGGGCGACCACAATGAGCAGTTCTTC.

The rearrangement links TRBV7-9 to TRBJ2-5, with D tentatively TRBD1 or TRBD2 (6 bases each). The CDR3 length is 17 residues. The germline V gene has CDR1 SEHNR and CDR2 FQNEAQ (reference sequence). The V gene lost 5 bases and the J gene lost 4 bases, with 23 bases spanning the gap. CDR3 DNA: TGTGCCAGCAGCCCACTATCGGAACGAGGGGGAGGAGAGACCCAGTACTTC. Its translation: CASSPLSERGGGETQYF.

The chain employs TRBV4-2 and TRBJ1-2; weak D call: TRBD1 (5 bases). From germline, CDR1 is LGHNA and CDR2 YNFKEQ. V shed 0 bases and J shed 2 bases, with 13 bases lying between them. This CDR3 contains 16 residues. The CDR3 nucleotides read TGTGCCAGCAGCCAAGAGTACCCGGGGCTCAACTATGGCTACACCTTC. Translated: CASSQEYPGLNYGYTF.

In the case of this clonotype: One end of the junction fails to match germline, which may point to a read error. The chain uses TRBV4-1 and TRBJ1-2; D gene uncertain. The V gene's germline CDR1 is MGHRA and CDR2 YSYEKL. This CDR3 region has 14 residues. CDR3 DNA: TGCGCCAGCAACCAAGATGGGTTAAACTATGGCTACACCTTC. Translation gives CASNQDGLNYGYTF.

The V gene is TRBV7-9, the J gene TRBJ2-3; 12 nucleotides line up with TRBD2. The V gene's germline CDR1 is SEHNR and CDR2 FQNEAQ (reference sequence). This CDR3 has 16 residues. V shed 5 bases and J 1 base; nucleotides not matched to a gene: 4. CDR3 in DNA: TGTGCCAGCAGCGGAGGACTAGCGGGGCGCACAGATACGCAGTATTTT. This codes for CASSGGLAGRTDTQYF.

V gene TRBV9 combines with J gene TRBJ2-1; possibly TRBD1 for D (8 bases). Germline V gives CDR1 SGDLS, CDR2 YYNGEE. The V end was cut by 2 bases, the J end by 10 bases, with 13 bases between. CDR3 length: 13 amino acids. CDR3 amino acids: CASSVVQGGEQFF. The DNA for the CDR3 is TGTGCCAGCAGCGTCGTACAGGGGGGGGAGCAGTTCTTC.

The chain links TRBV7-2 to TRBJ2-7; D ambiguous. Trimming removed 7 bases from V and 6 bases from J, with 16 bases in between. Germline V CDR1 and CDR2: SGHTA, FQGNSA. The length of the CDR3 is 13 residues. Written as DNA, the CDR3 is TGTGCCAGCAACCTTAGATGGGGAAGCGAGCAGTACTTC. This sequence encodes CASNLRWGSEQYF.

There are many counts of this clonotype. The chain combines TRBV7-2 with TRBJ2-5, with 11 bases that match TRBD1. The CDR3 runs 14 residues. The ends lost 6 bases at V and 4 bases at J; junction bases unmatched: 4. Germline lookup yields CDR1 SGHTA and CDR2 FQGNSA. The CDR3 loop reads CASSYGTGGETQYF. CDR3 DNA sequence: TGTGCCAGCAGTTACGGGACAGGGGGAGAGACCCAGTACTTC.

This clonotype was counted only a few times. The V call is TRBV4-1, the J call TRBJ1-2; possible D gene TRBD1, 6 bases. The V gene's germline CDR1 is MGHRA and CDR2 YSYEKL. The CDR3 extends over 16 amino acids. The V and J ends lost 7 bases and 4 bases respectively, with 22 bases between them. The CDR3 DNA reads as TGCGCCAGCACCCCCGAAGCGGGGGCCTGGGGCTATGGCTACACCTTC. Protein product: CASTPEAGAWGYGYTF.

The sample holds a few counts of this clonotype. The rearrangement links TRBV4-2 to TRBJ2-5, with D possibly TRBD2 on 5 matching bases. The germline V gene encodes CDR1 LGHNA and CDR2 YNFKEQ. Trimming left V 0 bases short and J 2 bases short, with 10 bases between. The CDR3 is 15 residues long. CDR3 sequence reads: CASSQDGGRQETQYF. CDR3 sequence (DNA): TGTGCCAGCAGCCAAGACGGCGGGCGGCAAGAGACCCAGTACTTC.

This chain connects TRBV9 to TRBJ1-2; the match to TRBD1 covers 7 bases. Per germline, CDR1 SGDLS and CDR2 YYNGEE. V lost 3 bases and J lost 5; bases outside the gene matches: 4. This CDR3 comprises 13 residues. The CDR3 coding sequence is TGTGCCAGCAGCGCGCCGGGACAGTATGGCTACACCTTC. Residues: CASSAPGQYGYTF.

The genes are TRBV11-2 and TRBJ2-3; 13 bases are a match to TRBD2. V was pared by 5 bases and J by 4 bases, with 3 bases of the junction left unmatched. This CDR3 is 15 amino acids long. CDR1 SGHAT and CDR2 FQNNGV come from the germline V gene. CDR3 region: CASSRLAGGSDTQYF. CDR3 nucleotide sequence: TGTGCCAGCAGCCGACTAGCGGGGGGCTCAGATACGCAGTATTTT.

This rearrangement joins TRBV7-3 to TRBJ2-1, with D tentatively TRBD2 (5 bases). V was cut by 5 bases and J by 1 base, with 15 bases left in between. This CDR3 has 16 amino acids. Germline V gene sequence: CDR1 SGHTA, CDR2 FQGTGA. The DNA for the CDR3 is TGTGCCAGCAGCCCCTCGGGAAGCGGATCCTACAATGAGCAGTTCTTC. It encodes CASSPSGSGSYNEQFF.

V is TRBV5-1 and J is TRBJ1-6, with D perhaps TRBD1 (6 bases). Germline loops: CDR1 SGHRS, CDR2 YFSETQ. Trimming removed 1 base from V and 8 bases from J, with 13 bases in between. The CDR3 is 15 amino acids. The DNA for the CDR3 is TGCGCCAGCAGCTTGCCGGGGGGCGGCGATTCACCCCTCCACTTT. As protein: CASSLPGGGDSPLHF.

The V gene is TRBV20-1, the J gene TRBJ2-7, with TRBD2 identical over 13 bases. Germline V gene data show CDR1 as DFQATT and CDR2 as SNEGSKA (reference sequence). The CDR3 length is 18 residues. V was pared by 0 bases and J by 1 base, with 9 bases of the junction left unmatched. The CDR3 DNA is TGCAGTGCTAGAGATGTGAGGACTAGCGGGGGTAGGTCCTACGAGCAGTACTTC. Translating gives CSARDVRTSGGRSYEQYF.

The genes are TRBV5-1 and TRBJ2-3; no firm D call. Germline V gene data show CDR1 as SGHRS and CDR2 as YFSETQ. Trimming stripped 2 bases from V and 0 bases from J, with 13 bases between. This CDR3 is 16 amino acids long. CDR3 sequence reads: CASSFPRTESTDTQYF. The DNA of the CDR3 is TGCGCCAGCAGCTTCCCCAGGACCGAGAGCACAGATACGCAGTATTTT.